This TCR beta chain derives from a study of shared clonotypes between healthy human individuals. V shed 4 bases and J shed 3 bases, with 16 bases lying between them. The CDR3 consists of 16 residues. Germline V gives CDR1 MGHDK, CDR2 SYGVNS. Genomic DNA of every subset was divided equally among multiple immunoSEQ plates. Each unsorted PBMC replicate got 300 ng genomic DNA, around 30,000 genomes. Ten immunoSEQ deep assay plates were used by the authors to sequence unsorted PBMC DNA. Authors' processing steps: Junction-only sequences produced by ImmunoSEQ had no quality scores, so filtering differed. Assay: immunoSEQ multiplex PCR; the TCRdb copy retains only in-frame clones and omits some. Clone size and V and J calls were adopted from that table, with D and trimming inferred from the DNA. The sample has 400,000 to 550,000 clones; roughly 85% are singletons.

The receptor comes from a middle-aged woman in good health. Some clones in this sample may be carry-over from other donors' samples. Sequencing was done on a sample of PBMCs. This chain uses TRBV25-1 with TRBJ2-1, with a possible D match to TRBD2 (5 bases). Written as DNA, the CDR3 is TGTGCCAGCAGTGCCAGCGGCAGTGTCTACTACAATGAGCAGTTCTTC. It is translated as CASSASGSVYYNEQFF.